The entry that follows covers one TCR beta chain sequence. Antigen: not known. The study ran its PCR with 60 Vbeta and 13 Jbeta primers. TCRdb's table, derived via immunoSEQ multiplex PCR, lists solely in-frame clones and lacks some. The data show roughly 140,000 clones, 75% to 80% seen once. This sample was included in a study of cytomegalovirus exposure and HLA in healthy donors. Background on the study: Genetic ancestry analysis placed around 76% of the 400 or so donors that were genotyped in the Caucasian-associated cluster. Findings and limits, study-wide: Most TCR sequences proved rare, with some public TCRs found in many donors.

This TCR was recovered from a male donor in good health and CMV-seronegative. Sequencing input: PBMCs.

The CDR3 DNA reads as TGCGCCAGCAGCAGGGGGCACACTGAAGCTTTCTTT. Translated: CASSRGHTEAFF. The rearrangement joins TRBV4-1 to TRBJ1-1; 7 bases line up with TRBD1. The junction had 0 bases not matched to a gene; V was cut back by 5 bases and J by 3 bases. The CDR3 extends over 12 amino acids. Germline loops: CDR1 MGHRA, CDR2 YSYEKL.